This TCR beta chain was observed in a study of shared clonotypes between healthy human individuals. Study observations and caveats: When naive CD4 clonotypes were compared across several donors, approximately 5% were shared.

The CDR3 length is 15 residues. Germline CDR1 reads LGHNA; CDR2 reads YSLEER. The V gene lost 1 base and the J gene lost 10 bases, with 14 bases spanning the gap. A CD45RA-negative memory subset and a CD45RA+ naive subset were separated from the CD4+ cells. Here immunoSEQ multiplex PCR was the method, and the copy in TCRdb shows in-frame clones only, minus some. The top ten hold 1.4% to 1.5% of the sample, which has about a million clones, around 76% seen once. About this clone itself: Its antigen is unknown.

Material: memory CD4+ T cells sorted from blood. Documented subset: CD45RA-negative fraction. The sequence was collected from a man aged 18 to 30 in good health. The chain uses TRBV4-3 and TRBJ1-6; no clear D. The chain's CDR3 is CASSQGAQDESPLHF. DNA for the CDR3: TGCGCCAGCAGCCAAGGGGCGCAGGACGAATCACCCCTCCACTTT.